This T cell receptor (beta chain) was identified in a study of blood T cell repertoires in COVID-19. V lost 4 bases to trimming and J lost 7 bases; unmatched junction nucleotides: 14. Germline assignment: CDR1 MGHRA and CDR2 YSYEKL. The CDR3 length is 18 residues. In the original analysis: Counts of nucleated cells, estimated from reference gene primer amplification, were obtained. Only in-frame clones appear in the TCRdb table, and some are missing; sequencing was by immunoSEQ multiplex PCR. That table furnishes V, J and clone size, whereas the DNA furnished D and trimming. The sample holds approximately 150,000 clones, approximately 93% seen once.

Sequencing was carried out using peripheral blood. This chain connects TRBV4-1 to TRBJ1-5; 12 nucleotides agree with TRBD1. The clonotype comes from a woman aged 55-69 years with COVID-19, enrolled during active disease. The CDR3 nucleotides are TGCGCCAGCAGCCCGGGACAGGGGGCGGGCAGGGCTAACCAGCCCCAGCATTTT. Protein: CASSPGQGAGRANQPQHF.